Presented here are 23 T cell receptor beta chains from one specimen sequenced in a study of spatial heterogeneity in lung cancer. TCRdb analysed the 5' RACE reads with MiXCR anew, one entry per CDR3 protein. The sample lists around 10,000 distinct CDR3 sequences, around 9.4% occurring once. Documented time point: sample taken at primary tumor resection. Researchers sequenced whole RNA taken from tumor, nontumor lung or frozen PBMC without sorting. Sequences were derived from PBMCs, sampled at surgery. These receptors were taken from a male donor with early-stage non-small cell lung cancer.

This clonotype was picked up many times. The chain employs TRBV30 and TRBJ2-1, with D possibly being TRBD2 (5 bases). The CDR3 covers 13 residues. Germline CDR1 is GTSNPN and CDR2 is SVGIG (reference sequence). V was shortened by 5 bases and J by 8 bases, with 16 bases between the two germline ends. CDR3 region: CAWGWSSGDEQFF. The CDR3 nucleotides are TGTGCCTGGGGCTGGTCCTCCGGGGATGAGCAGTTCTTC.

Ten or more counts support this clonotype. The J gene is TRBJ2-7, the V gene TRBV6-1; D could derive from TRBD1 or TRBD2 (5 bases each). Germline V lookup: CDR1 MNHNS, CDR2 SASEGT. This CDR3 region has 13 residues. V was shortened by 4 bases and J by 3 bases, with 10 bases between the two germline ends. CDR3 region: CASSAGDGYEQYF. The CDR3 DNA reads TGTGCCAGCAGTGCCGGGGACGGCTACGAGCAGTACTTC.

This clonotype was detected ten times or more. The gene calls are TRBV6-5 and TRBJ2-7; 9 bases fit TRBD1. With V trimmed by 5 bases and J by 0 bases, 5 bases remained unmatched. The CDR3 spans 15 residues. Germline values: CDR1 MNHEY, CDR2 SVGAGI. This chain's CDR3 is CASSGTGQGSYEQYF. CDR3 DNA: TGTGCCAGCAGTGGGACGGGACAGGGCTCCTACGAGCAGTACTTC.

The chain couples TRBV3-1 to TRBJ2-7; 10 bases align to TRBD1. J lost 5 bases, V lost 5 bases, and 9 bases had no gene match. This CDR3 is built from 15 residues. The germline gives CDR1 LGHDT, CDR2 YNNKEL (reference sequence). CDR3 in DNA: TGTGCCAGCAGCATCCGACAGGGGGCTTTAGACGAGCAGTACTTC. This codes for CASSIRQGALDEQYF.

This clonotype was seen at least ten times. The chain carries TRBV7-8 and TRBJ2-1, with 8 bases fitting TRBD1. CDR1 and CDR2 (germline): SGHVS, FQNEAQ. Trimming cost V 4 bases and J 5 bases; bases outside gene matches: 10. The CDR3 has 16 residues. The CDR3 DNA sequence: TGTGCCAGCAGCTCAACTCGGACAGGGTGGAACAATGAGCAGTTCTTC. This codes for CASSSTRTGWNNEQFF.

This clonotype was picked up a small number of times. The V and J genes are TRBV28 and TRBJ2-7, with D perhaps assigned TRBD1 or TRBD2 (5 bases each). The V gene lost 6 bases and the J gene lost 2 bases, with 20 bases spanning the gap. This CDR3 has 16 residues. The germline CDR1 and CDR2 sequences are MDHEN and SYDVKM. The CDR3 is CASSLDIAGSTYEQYF. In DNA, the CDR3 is TGTGCCAGCAGCCTAGATATAGCAGGGAGTACCTACGAGCAGTACTTC.

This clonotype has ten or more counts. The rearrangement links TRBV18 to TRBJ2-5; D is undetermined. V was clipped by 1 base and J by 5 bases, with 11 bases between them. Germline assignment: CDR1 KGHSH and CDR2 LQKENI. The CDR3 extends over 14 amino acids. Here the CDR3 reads CASSPQGPRETQYF. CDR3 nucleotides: TGTGCCAGCTCACCACAAGGGCCTCGGGAGACCCAGTACTTC.

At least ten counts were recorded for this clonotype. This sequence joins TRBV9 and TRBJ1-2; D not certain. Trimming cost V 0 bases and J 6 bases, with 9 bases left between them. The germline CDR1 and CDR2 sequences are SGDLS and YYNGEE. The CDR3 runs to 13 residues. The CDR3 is CASSVGGFDGYTF. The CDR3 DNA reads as TGTGCCAGCAGCGTAGGGGGTTTCGATGGCTACACCTTC.

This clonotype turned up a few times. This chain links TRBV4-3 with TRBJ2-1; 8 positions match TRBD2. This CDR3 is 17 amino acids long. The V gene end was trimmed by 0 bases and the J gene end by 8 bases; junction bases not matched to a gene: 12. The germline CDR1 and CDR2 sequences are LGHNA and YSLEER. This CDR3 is CASSQDRASGGNDEQFF. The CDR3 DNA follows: TGCGCCAGCAGCCAAGATCGAGCAAGCGGGGGTAATGATGAGCAGTTCTTC.

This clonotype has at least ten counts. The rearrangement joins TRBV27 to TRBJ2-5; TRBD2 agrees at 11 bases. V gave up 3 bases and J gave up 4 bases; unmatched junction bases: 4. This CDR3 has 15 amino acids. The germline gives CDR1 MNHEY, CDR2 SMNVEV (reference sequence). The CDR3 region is CASSLGSGGVETQYF. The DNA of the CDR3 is TGTGCCAGCAGTTTGGGTAGCGGGGGGGTAGAGACCCAGTACTTC.

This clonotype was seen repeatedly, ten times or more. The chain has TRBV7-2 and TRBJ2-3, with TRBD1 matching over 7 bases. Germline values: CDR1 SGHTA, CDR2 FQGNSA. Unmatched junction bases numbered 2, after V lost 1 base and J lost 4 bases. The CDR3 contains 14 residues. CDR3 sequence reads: CASSLGDRPDTQYF. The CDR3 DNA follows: TGTGCCAGCAGCTTAGGGGACAGACCAGATACGCAGTATTTT.

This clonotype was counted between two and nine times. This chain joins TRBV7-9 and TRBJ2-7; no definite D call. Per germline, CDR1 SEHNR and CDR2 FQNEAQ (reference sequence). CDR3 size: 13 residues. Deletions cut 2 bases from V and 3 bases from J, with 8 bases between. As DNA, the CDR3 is TGTGCCAGCAGCTTATTGTCAGGCTACGAGCAGTACTTC. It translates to CASSLLSGYEQYF.

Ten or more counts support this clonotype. The CDR3 reads CASSGGTAYSGANVLTF. In DNA, the CDR3 is TGTGCCAGCAGCGGGGGGACAGCCTATTCTGGGGCCAACGTCCTGACTTTC. This sequence joins TRBV9 and TRBJ2-6, with 7 nucleotides matching TRBD1. From germline, CDR1 is SGDLS and CDR2 YYNGEE. The CDR3 totals 17 residues. V lost 3 bases, J lost 1 base, and 7 bases stayed unmatched.

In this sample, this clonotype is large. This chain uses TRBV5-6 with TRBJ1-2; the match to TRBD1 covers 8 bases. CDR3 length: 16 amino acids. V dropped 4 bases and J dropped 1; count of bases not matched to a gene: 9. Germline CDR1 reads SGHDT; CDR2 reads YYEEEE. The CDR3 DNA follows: TGTGCCAGCAGCCCGGCTTCAGGGGGCCATAACTATGGCTACACCTTC. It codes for CASSPASGGHNYGYTF.

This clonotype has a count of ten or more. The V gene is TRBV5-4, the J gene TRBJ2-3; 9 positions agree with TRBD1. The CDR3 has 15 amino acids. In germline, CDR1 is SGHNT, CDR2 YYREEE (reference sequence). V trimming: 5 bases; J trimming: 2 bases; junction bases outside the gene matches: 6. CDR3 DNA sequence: TGTGCCAGCAGGTTAGACAGGGGGAACACAGATACGCAGTATTTT. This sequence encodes CASRLDRGNTDTQYF. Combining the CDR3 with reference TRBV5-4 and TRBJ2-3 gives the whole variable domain ETGVTQSPTHLIKTRGQQVTLRCSSQSGHNTVSWYQQALGQGPQFIFQYYREEENGRGNFPPRFSGLQFPNYSSELNVNALELDDSALYLCASRLDRGNTDTQYFGPGTRLTVL.

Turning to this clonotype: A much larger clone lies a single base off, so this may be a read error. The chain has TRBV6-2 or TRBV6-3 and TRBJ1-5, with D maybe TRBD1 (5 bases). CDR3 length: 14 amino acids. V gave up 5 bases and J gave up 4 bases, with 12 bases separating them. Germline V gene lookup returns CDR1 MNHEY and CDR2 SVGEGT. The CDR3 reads CASSHGSGNQPQHF. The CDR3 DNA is TGTGCCAGCAGTCACGGGTCAGGGAATCAGCCCCAGCATTTT.

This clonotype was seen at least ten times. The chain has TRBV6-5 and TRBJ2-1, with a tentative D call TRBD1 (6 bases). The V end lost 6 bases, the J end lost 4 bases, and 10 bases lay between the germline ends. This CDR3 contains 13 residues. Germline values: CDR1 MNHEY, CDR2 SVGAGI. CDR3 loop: CASRWTVYNEQFF. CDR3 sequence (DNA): TGTGCCAGCAGGTGGACAGTTTACAATGAGCAGTTCTTC.

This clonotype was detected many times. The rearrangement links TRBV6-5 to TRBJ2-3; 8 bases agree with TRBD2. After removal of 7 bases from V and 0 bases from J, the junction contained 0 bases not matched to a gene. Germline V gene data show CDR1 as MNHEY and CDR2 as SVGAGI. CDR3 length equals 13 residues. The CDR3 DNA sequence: TGTGCCAGCAAGCGGGGGAGCACAGATACGCAGTATTTT. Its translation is CASKRGSTDTQYF.

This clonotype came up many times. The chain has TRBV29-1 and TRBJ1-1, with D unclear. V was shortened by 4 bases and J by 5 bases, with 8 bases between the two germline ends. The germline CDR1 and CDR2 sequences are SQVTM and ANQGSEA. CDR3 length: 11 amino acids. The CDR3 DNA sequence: TGCAGCGTTGGACGGAGAACTGAAGCTTTCTTT. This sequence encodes CSVGRRTEAFF.

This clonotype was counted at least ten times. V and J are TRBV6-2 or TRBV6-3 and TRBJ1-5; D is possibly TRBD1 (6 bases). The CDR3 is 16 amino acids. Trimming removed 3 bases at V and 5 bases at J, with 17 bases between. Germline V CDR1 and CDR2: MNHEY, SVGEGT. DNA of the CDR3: TGTGCCAGCAGTTATCACCGAACAGGGTCGGATCAGCCCCAGCATTTT. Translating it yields CASSYHRTGSDQPQHF.

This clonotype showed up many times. The CDR3 region has the DNA TGCAGTGCTAGAGATCCCCAGCGGGGGGCCACAGATACGCAGTATTTT. This encodes CSARDPQRGATDTQYF. The rearrangement links TRBV20-1 to TRBJ2-3, with TRBD2 identical over 9 bases. Losses at the gene ends were 0 bases for V and 2 bases for J; bases not matched to a gene: 6. The CDR3 runs to 16 residues. Germline CDR1 reads DFQATT; CDR2 reads SNEGSKA (reference sequence).

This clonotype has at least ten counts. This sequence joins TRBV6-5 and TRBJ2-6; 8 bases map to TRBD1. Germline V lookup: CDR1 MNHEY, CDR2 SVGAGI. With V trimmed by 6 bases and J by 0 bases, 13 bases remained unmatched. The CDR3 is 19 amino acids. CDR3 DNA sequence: TGTGCCAGCAGCCTCCCAGCCGGGACAGGCAACTCTGGGGCCAACGTCCTGACTTTC. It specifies CASSLPAGTGNSGANVLTF.

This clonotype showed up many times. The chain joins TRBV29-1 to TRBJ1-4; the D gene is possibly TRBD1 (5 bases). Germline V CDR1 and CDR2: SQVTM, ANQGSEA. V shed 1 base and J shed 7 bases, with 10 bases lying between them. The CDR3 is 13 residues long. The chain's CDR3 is CSVEGQGGEKLFF. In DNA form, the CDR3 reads TGCAGCGTTGAAGGCCAGGGTGGTGAAAAACTGTTTTTT.